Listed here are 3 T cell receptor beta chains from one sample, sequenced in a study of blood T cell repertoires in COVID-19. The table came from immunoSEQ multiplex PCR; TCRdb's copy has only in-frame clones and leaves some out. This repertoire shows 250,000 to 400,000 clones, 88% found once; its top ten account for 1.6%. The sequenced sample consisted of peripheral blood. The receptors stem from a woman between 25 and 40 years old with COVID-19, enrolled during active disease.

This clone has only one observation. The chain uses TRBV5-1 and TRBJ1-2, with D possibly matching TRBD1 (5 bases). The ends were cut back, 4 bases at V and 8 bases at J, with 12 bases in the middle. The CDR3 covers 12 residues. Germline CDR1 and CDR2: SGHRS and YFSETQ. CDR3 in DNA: TGCGCCAGCAGCCGGACAACTGAGGGCTACACCTTC. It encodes CASSRTTEGYTF.

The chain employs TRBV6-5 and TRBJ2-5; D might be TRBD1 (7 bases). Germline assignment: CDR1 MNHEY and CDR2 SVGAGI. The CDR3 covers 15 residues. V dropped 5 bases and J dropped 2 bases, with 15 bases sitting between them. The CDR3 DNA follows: TGTGCCAGCAGTCCCTTGCCAGGGGGGCAAGAGACCCAGTACTTC. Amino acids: CASSPLPGGQETQYF.

The CDR3 here is CASSQDDRNSYNEQFF. DNA for the CDR3: TGCGCCAGCAGCCAAGATGACAGAAATTCCTACAATGAGCAGTTCTTC. The chain employs TRBV4-1 and TRBJ2-1; tentatively, D is TRBD1 (5 bases). The CDR3 consists of 16 residues. Germline V CDR1 and CDR2: MGHRA, YSYEKL. The V gene lost 0 bases and the J gene lost 1 base, with 10 bases spanning the gap.